This T cell receptor (beta chain) was obtained from a study of OX40 agonist ivuxolimab in advanced cancers. At the level of the study: At 82.7% male, the cohort had a mean age of 60 years, ranging from about 23 to 79.

Sequenced by immunoSEQ multiplex PCR; TCRdb stores in-frame clones only, minus some. Of about 15,000 clones in the sample, 80% were seen once. Trimming shortened V by 4 bases and J by 4 bases, and 14 bases separated the two germline ends. Germline CDR1 is MNHNS and CDR2 is SASEGT. The CDR3 has 15 amino acids. The rearrangement links TRBV6-1 to TRBJ2-1, with D perhaps being TRBD1 or TRBD2 (6 bases each). This receptor was taken from an adult with an advanced solid tumor such as melanoma, head and neck, liver or kidney cancer. Sequences were derived from CD4+ or CD8+ T cells sorted from blood, sampled in a trial of the OX40 agonist ivuxolimab. The CDR3 coding sequence is TGTGCCAGCAGTGGCGGGACACAGCTTTACAATGAGCAGTTCTTC. Its protein is CASSGGTQLYNEQFF.